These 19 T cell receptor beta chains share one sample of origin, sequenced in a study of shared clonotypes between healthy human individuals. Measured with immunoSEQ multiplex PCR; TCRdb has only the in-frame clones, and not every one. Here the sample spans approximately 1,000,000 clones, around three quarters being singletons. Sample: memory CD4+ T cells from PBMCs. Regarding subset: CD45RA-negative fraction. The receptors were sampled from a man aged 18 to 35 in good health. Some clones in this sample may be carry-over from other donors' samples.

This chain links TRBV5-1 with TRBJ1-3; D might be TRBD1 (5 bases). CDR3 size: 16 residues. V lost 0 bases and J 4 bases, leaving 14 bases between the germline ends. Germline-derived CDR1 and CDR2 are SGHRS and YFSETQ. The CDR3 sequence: CASSLAGGGGGNTIYF. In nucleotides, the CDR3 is TGCGCCAGCAGCTTGGCCGGCGGGGGTGGCGGAAACACCATATATTTT.

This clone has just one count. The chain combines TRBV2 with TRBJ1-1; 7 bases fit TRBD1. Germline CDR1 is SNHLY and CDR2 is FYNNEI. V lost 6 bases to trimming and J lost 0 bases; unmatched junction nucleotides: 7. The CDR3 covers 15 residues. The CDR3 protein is CASRNTGTVNTEAFF. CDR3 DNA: TGTGCCAGCAGAAATACCGGGACAGTGAACACTGAAGCTTTCTTT.

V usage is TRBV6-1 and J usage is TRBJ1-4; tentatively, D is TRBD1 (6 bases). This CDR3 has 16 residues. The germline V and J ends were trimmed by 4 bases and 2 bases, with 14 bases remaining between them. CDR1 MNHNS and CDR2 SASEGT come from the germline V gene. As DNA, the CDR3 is TGTGCCAGCAGTGGGAACAGGGCTTCGACTAATGAAAAACTGTTTTTT. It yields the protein CASSGNRASTNEKLFF.

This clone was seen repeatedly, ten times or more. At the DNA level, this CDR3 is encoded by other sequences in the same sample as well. CDR3 sequence reads: CASSLGGQADEQYF. Written as DNA, the CDR3 is TGTGCCAGCAGCTTAGGCGGACAGGCGGACGAGCAGTACTTC. The V call is TRBV7-9, the J call TRBJ2-7; the match to TRBD1 covers 7 bases. CDR3 length: 14 residues. Germline CDR1 is SEHNR and CDR2 is FQNEAQ (reference sequence). With V trimmed by 1 base and J by 5 bases, 5 bases remained unmatched. Supplemented by reference TRBV7-9 and TRBJ2-7, the full variable domain reads DTGVSQNPRHKITKRGQNVTFRCDPISEHNRLYWYRQTLGQGPEFLTYFQNEAQLEKSRLLSDRFSAERPKGSFSTLEIQRTEQGDSAMYLCASSLGGQADEQYFGPGTRLTVT.

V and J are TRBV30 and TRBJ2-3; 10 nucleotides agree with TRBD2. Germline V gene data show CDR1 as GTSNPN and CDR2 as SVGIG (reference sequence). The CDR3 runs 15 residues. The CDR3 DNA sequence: TGTGCTTATGGGACTAGCGCGACGGTCACAGATACGCAGTATTTT. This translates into CAYGTSATVTDTQYF.

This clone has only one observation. This CDR3 reads CASSLVSNQPQHF. The DNA of the CDR3 is TGCGCCAGCAGCCTAGTTAGCAATCAGCCCCAGCATTTT. The chain combines TRBV5-1 with TRBJ1-5; unclear D gene. This CDR3 is 13 amino acids long. Trimming removed 4 bases from V and 0 bases from J, with 5 bases in between. CDR1 and CDR2 (germline): SGHRS, YFSETQ.

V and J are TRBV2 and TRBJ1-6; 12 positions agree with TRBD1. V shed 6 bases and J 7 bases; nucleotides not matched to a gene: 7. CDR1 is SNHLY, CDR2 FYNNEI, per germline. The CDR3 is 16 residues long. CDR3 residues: CASRDQGTGGNSPLHF. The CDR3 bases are TGTGCCAGCAGGGACCAGGGGACAGGGGGCAATTCACCCCTCCACTTT.

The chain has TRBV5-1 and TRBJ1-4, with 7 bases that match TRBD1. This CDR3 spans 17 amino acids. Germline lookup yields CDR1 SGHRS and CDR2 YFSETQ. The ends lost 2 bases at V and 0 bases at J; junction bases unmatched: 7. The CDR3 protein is CASSLTGATATNEKLFF. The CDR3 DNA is TGCGCCAGCAGCTTAACAGGGGCAACAGCAACTAATGAAAAACTGTTTTTT.

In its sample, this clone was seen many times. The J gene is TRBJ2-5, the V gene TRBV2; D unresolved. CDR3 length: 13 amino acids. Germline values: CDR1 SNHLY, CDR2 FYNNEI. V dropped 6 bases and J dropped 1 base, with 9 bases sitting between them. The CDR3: CASSLNTQETQYF. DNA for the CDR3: TGTGCCAGCAGCCTAAACACCCAAGAGACCCAGTACTTC.

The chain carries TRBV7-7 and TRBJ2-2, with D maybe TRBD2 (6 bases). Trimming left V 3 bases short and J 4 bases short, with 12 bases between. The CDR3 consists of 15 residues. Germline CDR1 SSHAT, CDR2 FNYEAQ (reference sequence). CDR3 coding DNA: TGTGCCAGCAGCTTTGGCGGGAAGGTCACCGGGGAGCTGTTTTTT. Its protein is CASSFGGKVTGELFF. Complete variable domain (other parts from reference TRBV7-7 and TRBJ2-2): GAGVSQSPRYKVTKRGQDVTLRCDPISSHATLYWYQQALGQGPEFLTYFNYEAQPDKSGLPSDRFSAERPEGSISTLTIQRTEQRDSAMYRCASSFGGKVTGELFFGEGSRLTVL.

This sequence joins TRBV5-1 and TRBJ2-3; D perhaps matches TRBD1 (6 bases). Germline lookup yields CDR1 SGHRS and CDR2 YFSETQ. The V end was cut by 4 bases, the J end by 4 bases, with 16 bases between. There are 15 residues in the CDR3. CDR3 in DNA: TGCGCCAGCAGCCCCCAGGGGATTCTCGCAGATACGCAGTATTTT. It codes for CASSPQGILADTQYF.

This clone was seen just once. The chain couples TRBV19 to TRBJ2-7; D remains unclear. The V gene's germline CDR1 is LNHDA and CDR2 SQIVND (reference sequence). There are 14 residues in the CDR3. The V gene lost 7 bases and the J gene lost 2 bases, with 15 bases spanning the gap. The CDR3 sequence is CASKVSPATYEQYF. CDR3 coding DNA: TGTGCCAGTAAGGTTAGTCCGGCGACCTACGAGCAGTACTTC.

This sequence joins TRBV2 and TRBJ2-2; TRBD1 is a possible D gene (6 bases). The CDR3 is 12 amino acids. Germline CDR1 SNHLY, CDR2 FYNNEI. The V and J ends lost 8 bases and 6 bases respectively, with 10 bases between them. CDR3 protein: CASEQGAGELFF. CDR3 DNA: TGTGCCAGCGAACAGGGAGCCGGGGAGCTGTTTTTT.

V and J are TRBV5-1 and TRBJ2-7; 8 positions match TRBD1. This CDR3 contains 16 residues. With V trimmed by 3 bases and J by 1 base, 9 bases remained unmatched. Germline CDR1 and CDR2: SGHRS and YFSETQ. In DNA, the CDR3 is TGCGCCAGCAGCTGGAAACCGGGACAGGAGTCCTACGAGCAGTACTTC. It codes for CASSWKPGQESYEQYF.

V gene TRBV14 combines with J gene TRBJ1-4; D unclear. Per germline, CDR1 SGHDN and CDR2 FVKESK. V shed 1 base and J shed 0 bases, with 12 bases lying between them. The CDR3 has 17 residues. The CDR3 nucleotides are TGTGCCAGCAGCCAAGGGGATCCATGGGCAACTAATGAAAAACTGTTTTTT. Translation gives CASSQGDPWATNEKLFF.

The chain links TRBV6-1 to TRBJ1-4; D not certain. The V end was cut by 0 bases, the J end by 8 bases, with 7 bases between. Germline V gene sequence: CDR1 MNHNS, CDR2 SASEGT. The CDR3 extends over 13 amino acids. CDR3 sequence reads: CASSEALGEKLFF. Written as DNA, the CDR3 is TGTGCCAGCAGTGAAGCTCTCGGGGAAAAACTGTTTTTT.

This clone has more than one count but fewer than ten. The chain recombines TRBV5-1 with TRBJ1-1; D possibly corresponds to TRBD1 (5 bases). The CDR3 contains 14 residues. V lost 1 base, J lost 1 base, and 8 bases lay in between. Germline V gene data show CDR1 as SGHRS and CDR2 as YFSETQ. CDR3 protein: CASSLLGGNTEAFF. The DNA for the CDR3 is TGCGCCAGCAGCTTGCTCGGGGGGAACACTGAAGCTTTCTTT.

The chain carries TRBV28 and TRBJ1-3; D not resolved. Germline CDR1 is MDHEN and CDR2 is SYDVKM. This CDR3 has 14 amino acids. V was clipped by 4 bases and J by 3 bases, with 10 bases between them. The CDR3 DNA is TGTGCCAGCAGTTCTAGCAGCTTTGGAAACACCATATATTTT. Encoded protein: CASSSSSFGNTIYF.

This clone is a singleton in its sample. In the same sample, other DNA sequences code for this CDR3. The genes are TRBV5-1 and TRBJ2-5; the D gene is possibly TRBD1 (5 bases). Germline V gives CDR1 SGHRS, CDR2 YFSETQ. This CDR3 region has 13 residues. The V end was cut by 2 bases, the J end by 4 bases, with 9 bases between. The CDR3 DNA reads TGCGCCAGCAGCTTAGGGCAGGGAGAGACCCAGTACTTC. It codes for CASSLGQGETQYF.